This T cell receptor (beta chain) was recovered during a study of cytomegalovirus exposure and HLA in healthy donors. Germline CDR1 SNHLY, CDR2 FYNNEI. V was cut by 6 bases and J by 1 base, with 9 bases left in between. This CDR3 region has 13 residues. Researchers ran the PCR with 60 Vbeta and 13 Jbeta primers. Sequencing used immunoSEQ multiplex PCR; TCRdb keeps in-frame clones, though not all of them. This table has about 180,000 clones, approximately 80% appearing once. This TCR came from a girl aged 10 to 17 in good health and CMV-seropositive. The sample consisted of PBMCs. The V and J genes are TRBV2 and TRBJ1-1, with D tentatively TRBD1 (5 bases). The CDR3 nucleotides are TGTGCCAGCAGATACGGACAGAACACTGAAGCTTTCTTT. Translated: CASRYGQNTEAFF.